This T cell receptor beta chain derives from a study of monozygotic twins with inflammatory bowel disease. Details on this clonotype: Its antigen is still unknown.

General study findings and limits: Twins with IBD had fewer clonotypes in common with others than healthy twins, particularly during disease activity. The inverse Simpson measure of TCRbeta diversity was lower in IBD patients than in healthy co-twins. Patient-to-patient differences in immunosuppressive treatment may have added variability to the repertoires.

Germline V CDR1 and CDR2: SQVTM, ANQGSEA. This CDR3 spans 14 amino acids. With about 17 and 10 cycles respectively, two nested PCRs were carried out on TCRalpha and TCRbeta cDNA. TCRdb reprocessed the 5' RACE reads and stores each CDR3 protein as one record, lacking DNA. Its table records around 450,000 distinct CDR3 sequences. This chain links TRBV29-1 with TRBJ1-1. Sequences were obtained from blood. The sequence was obtained from a human donor with ulcerative colitis or Crohn's disease, or a healthy co-twin of an affected twin (not recorded which). The CDR3 spells CSVENRLLNTEAFF.